This T cell receptor (beta chain) is drawn from a study of shared clonotypes between healthy human individuals. Study information: A donor's plate count was three for CD4 naive and three for CD4 memory; CD8 naive had two and CD8 memory one.

Repertoires were generated with immunoSEQ multiplex PCR, while TCRdb's copy carries only in-frame clones and drops some. Here the sample spans around 700,000 clones, about three quarters being singletons. With 3 bases clipped from V and 6 bases from J, the junction kept 11 bases outside the gene matches. This CDR3 has 16 residues. Germline assignment: CDR1 MDHEN and CDR2 SYDVKM. With respect to this clone: What it binds is not known.

Study results and caveats: All-four-donor shared clonotypes had higher generation probabilities than non-shared clonotypes did.

The sequence derives from a woman under 40 in good health. Sequenced material: memory CD4+ T cells sorted from blood. Subset of the sample: CD45RA-negative fraction. The chain carries TRBV28 and TRBJ1-2; 9 nucleotides match TRBD1. This CDR3 reads CASSFPAGTGRDGYTF. CDR3 coding DNA: TGTGCCAGCAGTTTCCCCGCCGGGACAGGGCGGGATGGCTACACCTTC.